These 21 T cell receptor beta chains were sequenced from one sample in a study of blood T cells in healthy people across ages. The use of a sample-barcoded 5' primer and a J-beta primer mix characterized a second PCR of 7 to 11 cycles. Each CDR3 protein gets one entry after TCRdb re-called the 5' RACE reads with MiXCR. Of some 900,000 distinct CDR3 sequences listed, under 30% were seen once; the top ten hold about 18%. Sequencing was done on a sample of blood. These receptors all come from a woman of 80 years or more in good health.

This chain connects TRBV10-3 to TRBJ1-1; 7 bases fit TRBD1. This CDR3 is built from 14 residues. Germline CDR1 and CDR2: ENHRY and SYGVKD. The J segment lost 4 bases and the V segment lost 6 bases, leaving 8 bases of the junction unmatched. This CDR3 is CAIRGTAGGTEAFF. CDR3 in DNA: TGTGCCATCAGGGGGACAGCCGGGGGCACTGAAGCTTTCTTT.

Remarks on this clonotype: This may arise from a read error, as a much more abundant clone is one base away. Here the CDR3 reads CSVPTYRGASNRPQHF. The CDR3 bases are TGCAGTGTCCCGACATATAGAGGGGCCAGCAATCGGCCCCAGCATTTT. The V and J genes are TRBV20-1 and TRBJ1-5, with D perhaps TRBD1 (5 bases). The V gene's germline CDR1 is DFQATT and CDR2 SNEGSKA (reference sequence). The CDR3 runs 16 residues.

The genes are TRBV27 and TRBJ2-5; TRBD2 aligns across 11 bases. The length of the CDR3 is 18 residues. Germline V CDR1 and CDR2: MNHEY, SMNVEV (reference sequence). V trimming: 4 bases; J trimming: 5 bases; junction bases outside the gene matches: 15. CDR3 bases: TGTGCCAGCAGTTCAACCTACCGACTAGCGGGGCTCCAGGAGACCCAGTACTTC. It is translated as CASSSTYRLAGLQETQYF.

The chain employs TRBV20-1 and TRBJ2-7, with 9 bases identical to TRBD1. CDR1 and CDR2 (germline): DFQATT, SNEGSKA (reference sequence). The length of the CDR3 is 14 residues. V shed 5 bases, J shed 7 bases, and the junction held 12 bases outside the gene matches. The CDR3 loop is CSARRDRDTQEQYF. Written as DNA, the CDR3 is TGCAGTGCTCGCCGGGACAGGGACACCCAGGAGCAGTACTTC.

In its sample, this clonotype was seen many times. This chain links TRBV7-9 with TRBJ1-6, with 7 bases fitting TRBD1. The CDR3 totals 14 residues. Losses at the gene ends were 5 bases for V and 5 bases for J; bases not matched to a gene: 3. From germline, CDR1 is SEHNR and CDR2 FQNEAQ (reference sequence). The CDR3 region has the DNA TGTGCCAGCAGCGAAGGGACAGATAATTCACCCCTCCACTTT. It encodes CASSEGTDNSPLHF.

V usage is TRBV15 and J usage is TRBJ2-5, with TRBD2 matching over 9 bases. The germline gives CDR1 LNHNV, CDR2 YYDKDF (reference sequence). J gave up 5 bases and V 1 base, and 11 bases lay outside the gene matches. This CDR3 contains 17 residues. The DNA for the CDR3 is TGTGCCACCAGCAGAGGAGGTGCCGGGACTAGCTTGGAGACCCAGTACTTC. The encoded protein is CATSRGGAGTSLETQYF.

This clonotype was picked up many times. The V call is TRBV2, the J call TRBJ2-6; tentatively, D is TRBD2 (6 bases). Germline V gives CDR1 SNHLY, CDR2 FYNNEI. V was pared by 4 bases and J by 0 bases, with 16 bases between. The CDR3 has 18 residues. This CDR3 is CASSGRRAAYSGANVLTF. Written as DNA, the CDR3 is TGTGCCAGCAGTGGCAGGAGGGCCGCTTACTCTGGGGCCAACGTCCTGACTTTC. Complete variable domain (other parts from reference TRBV2 and TRBJ2-6): EPEVTQTPSHQVTQMGQEVILRCVPISNHLYFYWYRQILGQKVEFLVSFYNNEISEKSEIFDDQFSVERPDGSNFTLKIRSTKLEDSAMYFCASSGRRAAYSGANVLTFGAGSRLTVL.

Many counts were recorded for this clonotype. The V and J genes are TRBV4-1 and TRBJ2-7, with D perhaps assigned TRBD1 or TRBD2 (5 bases each). The CDR3 is 18 residues long. V gave up 3 bases and J gave up 6 bases, with 27 bases separating them. Per germline, CDR1 MGHRA and CDR2 YSYEKL. Here the CDR3 reads CASSQEPRTSLGLSEQYF. In DNA form, the CDR3 reads TGCGCCAGCAGCCAGGAACCCCGAACTAGTTTGGGGCTGAGCGAGCAGTACTTC.

The rearrangement joins TRBV7-8 to TRBJ2-2, with D maybe TRBD1 (6 bases). Trimming took off 4 bases at V and 5 bases at J, with 20 bases between the two ends. This CDR3 region has 17 residues. Germline V gene lookup returns CDR1 SGHVS and CDR2 FQNEAQ. CDR3 region: CASSWRSDRGGTGELFF. The CDR3 DNA reads as TGTGCCAGCAGCTGGAGGTCGGACAGAGGAGGTACCGGGGAGCTGTTTTTT.

For this clonotype: One end of the junction is discordant with germline, which a read error may explain. The chain carries TRBV9 and TRBJ2-3; 7 bases match TRBD1. In germline, CDR1 is SGDLS, CDR2 YYNGEE. CDR3 length: 15 amino acids. CDR3: CACSVSQGSTDTQYF. CDR3 in DNA: TGTGCCTGCAGCGTCTCACAGGGGAGCACAGATACGCAGTATTTT.

This clonotype was seen many times. The CDR3: CASSLGTSGPTDTQYF. DNA of the CDR3: TGTGCCAGCAGCTTAGGGACTAGCGGGCCCACAGATACGCAGTATTTT. This rearrangement joins TRBV7-9 to TRBJ2-3; 11 positions match TRBD2. With 1 base clipped from V and 2 bases from J, the junction kept 2 bases outside the gene matches. Germline values: CDR1 SEHNR, CDR2 FQNEAQ (reference sequence). The CDR3 sequence is 16 residues long.

About this clonotype: This may be a read error, as it is one base from a much larger clone. The genes are TRBV4-1 and TRBJ2-1, with 9 bases that match TRBD2. Germline values: CDR1 MGHRA, CDR2 YSYEKL. This CDR3 spans 15 amino acids. Trimming took 0 bases from V and 9 from J; bases not matched to a gene: 6. In nucleotides, the CDR3 is TGCGCCAGCAGCCAAGATCCGGCGGGGGGGGGTGAGCAGTTCTTC. It codes for CASSQDPAGGGEQFF.

On this clonotype itself: A much more abundant neighbour one base away suggests this may be a read error. V and J are TRBV20-1 and TRBJ2-5; 8 nucleotides align to TRBD1. The CDR3 is 15 amino acids. With 0 bases clipped from V and 5 bases from J, the junction kept 8 bases outside the gene matches. Germline CDR1 is DFQATT and CDR2 is SNEGSKA (reference sequence). CDR3 residues: CSARDKQGAGETQYF. The CDR3 DNA sequence: TGCAGTGCTAGAGATAAGCAGGGGGCAGGGGAGACCCAGTACTTC.

V usage is TRBV19 and J usage is TRBJ1-6; 7 nucleotides match TRBD1. V shed 5 bases and J 8 bases; nucleotides not matched to a gene: 12. This CDR3 is 16 amino acids long. Germline CDR1 LNHDA, CDR2 SQIVND (reference sequence). In DNA form, the CDR3 reads TGTGCCAGTAGTTCTCCCTGGGGAGGGGGCGATTCACCCCTCCACTTT. Translating it yields CASSSPWGGGDSPLHF.

This clonotype was observed many times. This chain uses TRBV24-1 with TRBJ2-3; TRBD1 agrees at 10 bases. The CDR3 is 14 residues long. Per germline, CDR1 KGHDR and CDR2 SFDVKD. Germline trimming cut 5 bases from V and 6 bases from J; bases unmatched to any gene: 4. The CDR3 bases are TGTGCCACCAGTGGACAGGGGGCTTTTGATACGCAGTATTTT. This encodes CATSGQGAFDTQYF.

V gene TRBV27 combines with J gene TRBJ1-2; D call uncertain. Germline CDR1 MNHEY, CDR2 SMNVEV (reference sequence). V lost 3 bases and J 1 base, leaving 12 bases between the germline ends. The CDR3 covers 15 residues. As DNA, the CDR3 is TGTGCCAGCAGTTTTAGGGCGACAAATAACTATGGCTACACCTTC. It encodes CASSFRATNNYGYTF.

A note on this clonotype: One base away lies a much larger clone, so this may be a sequencing read error. The chain recombines TRBV7-2 with TRBJ2-1; weak D call: TRBD2 (6 bases). This CDR3 has 15 amino acids. Trimming pared 7 bases from V and 9 bases from J, leaving 22 bases between. CDR1 and CDR2 (germline): SGHTA, FQGNSA. CDR3 nucleotide sequence: TGTGCCAGCACCTTCTCCGGAGGGCGGATAATTGAGCAGTTCTTC. Its translation: CASTFSGGRIIEQFF.

For this clonotype: Just one base apart from a much larger clone, this may be a read error. This rearrangement joins TRBV18 to TRBJ2-3, with 9 bases matching TRBD2. The CDR3 extends over 16 amino acids. Looked up from germline, CDR1 is KGHSH and CDR2 is LQKENI. The V gene end was trimmed by 4 bases and the J gene end by 6 bases; junction bases not matched to a gene: 11. The CDR3, as DNA: TGTGCCAGCTCACTCGCTCTAGCGGGGAGGGTGGATACGCAGTATTTT. Its protein is CASSLALAGRVDTQYF.

On this clonotype itself: One end of the junction fails to match germline, which may point to a read error. The J gene is TRBJ2-7, the V gene TRBV20-1, with 7 bases that match TRBD1. The J call could be wrong; TRBJ2-5 is a better fit for the DNA end. The germline gives CDR1 DFQATT, CDR2 SNEGSKA (reference sequence). CDR3 length equals 12 residues. The CDR3 DNA reads TGCAGGGCTAGGGACAGCAAAGAGACCCAGTACTTC. Translating it yields CRARDSKETQYF.

This clonotype was counted only a few times. The V and J genes are TRBV10-3 and TRBJ1-5; D call uncertain. Between the trimmed V and J ends, which lost 0 bases and 5 bases, there was a span of 11 bases. From germline, CDR1 is ENHRY and CDR2 SYGVKD. This CDR3 comprises 15 residues. CDR3 sequence (DNA): TGTGCCATCAGTGAGTCGAGTAAATTCCATCAGCCCCAGCATTTT. Translated: CAISESSKFHQPQHF.

This clonotype was seen at least ten times. The gene calls are TRBV29-1 and TRBJ2-5; possibly TRBD1 or TRBD2 for D (6 bases each). There are 14 residues in the CDR3. V gave up 6 bases and J gave up 9 bases, with 23 bases separating them. The germline V gene encodes CDR1 SQVTM and CDR2 ANQGSEA. The CDR3 is CSVAPGLTPGAQYF. For the CDR3, the DNA is TGCAGCGTCGCTCCGGGACTCACTCCAGGGGCCCAGTACTTC.